A selection of T cell receptor beta chains follows, all from one sample in a study of shared clonotypes between healthy human individuals. Using immunoSEQ multiplex PCR, the repertoire was profiled, and TCRdb retains in-frame clones only, with some absent. The sample shows 800,000 to 1,200,000 clones, roughly 74% of them seen only once. Sequencing used memory CD4+ T cells from PBMCs. The receptors here all came from a man aged 18 to 35 in good health. Some clones in this sample may be carry-over from other donors' samples. CDR3s include the opening cysteine and the closing phenylalanine or tryptophan. A D gene is named only where the DNA matches it firmly. Rows may omit the clone size; those that give it use once, few, many or a size class.

V gene	clone size	CDR3 length	D gene	J gene	CDR3 protein	CDR3 DNA
TRBV28	-	16	TRBD2	TRBJ2-1	CASRVGGFGRYNEQFF	TGTGCCAGCCGCGTTGGGGGTTTCGGGAGGTACAATGAGCAGTTCTTC
TRBV4-1	few	16	-	TRBJ2-5	CASSSRRERLQETQYF	TGCGCCAGCAGCTCTAGGAGGGAGAGGCTTCAAGAGACCCAGTACTTC
TRBV28	-	13	TRBD1	TRBJ1-1	CANSGQGRSEAFF	TGTGCCAATTCGGGACAGGGGCGTTCTGAAGCTTTCTTT
TRBV7-6	-	15	-	TRBJ1-5	CASSPGRSGNQPQHF	TGTGCCAGCAGCCCGGGTCGATCGGGGAATCAGCCCCAGCATTTT
TRBV19	-	13	-	TRBJ1-2	CASSITTGTRSTF	TGTGCCAGTAGTATTACCACCGGGACACGATCCACCTTC
TRBV18	-	15	-	TRBJ1-5	CASSPIPGENQPQHF	TGTGCCAGCTCACCAATACCCGGGGAGAATCAGCCCCAGCATTTT
TRBV5-1	-	15	-	TRBJ1-4	CASSLEGGANEKLFF	TGCGCCAGCAGCTTGGAGGGCGGAGCTAATGAAAAACTGTTTTTT
TRBV2	-	13	-	TRBJ1-3	CASSGVWGNTIYF	TGTGCCAGCAGTGGCGTATGGGGAAACACCATATATTTT
TRBV29-1	-	13	-	TRBJ2-7	CSVGRLAENEQYF	TGCAGCGTTGGCCGGCTAGCAGAAAACGAGCAGTACTTC
TRBV2	-	13	TRBD1	TRBJ1-5	CASNRQGRQPQHF	TGTGCCAGCAATCGACAGGGTCGGCAGCCCCAGCATTTT
TRBV14	few	12	-	TRBJ1-2	CASSQVPYGYTF	TGTGCCAGCAGCCAAGTTCCTTATGGCTACACCTTC
TRBV4-1	-	15	-	TRBJ2-2	CASSQVAGYTGELFF	TGCGCCAGCAGCCAAGTGGCCGGGTACACCGGGGAGCTGTTTTTT
TRBV18	-	14	TRBD2	TRBJ2-3	CASSRAGGADTQYF	TGTGCCAGCTCACGGGCGGGAGGTGCGGATACGCAGTATTTT
TRBV5-1	-	16	TRBD2	TRBJ2-2	CASSYLAGGRTGELFF	TGCGCCAGCAGCTATCTAGCGGGAGGACGAACCGGGGAGCTGTTTTTT
TRBV11-3	-	14	-	TRBJ2-1	CASSFSGGWNEQFF	TGTGCCAGCAGCTTTAGCGGAGGTTGGAATGAGCAGTTCTTC
TRBV19	-	15	-	TRBJ2-6	CASSIAGPGANVLTF	TGTGCCAGTAGTATAGCGGGACCTGGGGCCAACGTCCTGACTTTC
TRBV7-9	few	11	-	TRBJ2-5	CASSQEETQYF	TGTGCCAGCAGCCAGGAAGAGACCCAGTACTTC
TRBV7-2	few	14	-	TRBJ2-3	CASSLTGPVDTQYF	TGTGCCAGCAGCCTCACCGGGCCCGTGGATACGCAGTATTTT
TRBV5-1	-	15	-	TRBJ2-1	CASSFDSPVGHEQFF	TGCGCCAGCAGCTTCGACAGTCCCGTCGGCCATGAGCAGTTCTTC
TRBV5-5	-	14	TRBD2	TRBJ2-3	CASSTPTSPDTQYF	TGTGCCAGCAGTACACCGACTAGCCCAGATACGCAGTATTTT
TRBV18	few	15	TRBD1	TRBJ1-1	CASSYTTGMNTEAFF	TGTGCCAGCTCCTATACGACAGGGATGAACACTGAAGCTTTCTTT
TRBV21-1	-	14	-	TRBJ2-7	CASSNLAGEATQYF	TGTGCCAGCAGCAATCTAGCGGGAGAAGCAACGCAGTACTTC
TRBV28	-	21	TRBD2	TRBJ2-1	CASSLGWRGGRGLAAYNEQFF	TGTGCCAGCAGTTTGGGGTGGAGGGGCGGACGGGGACTAGCGGCGTACAATGAGCAGTTCTTC
TRBV18	few	15	TRBD1	TRBJ2-6	CASSPTGAGANVLTF	TGTGCCAGCTCACCGACAGGGGCTGGGGCCAACGTCCTGACTTTC
TRBV6-1	-	13	TRBD1	TRBJ2-2	CASQRQGRGELFF	TGTGCCAGCCAGCGACAGGGCCGCGGGGAGCTGTTTTTT
TRBV29-1	-	15	TRBD2	TRBJ2-7	CSVSLGTSGSYEQYF	TGCAGCGTTTCCCTGGGGACTAGCGGTAGTTACGAGCAGTACTTC
TRBV10-3	-	15	TRBD1	TRBJ1-1	CAIRPTTGSGTEAFF	TGTGCCATCAGACCTACGACAGGGTCGGGTACTGAAGCTTTCTTT
TRBV5-5	-	16	TRBD2	TRBJ2-3	CASSTGTSQLADTQYF	TGTGCCAGCAGCACCGGGACTAGCCAACTCGCAGATACGCAGTATTTT